Given below is one T cell receptor beta chain in context. Its target is unknown. Repertoires were generated with immunoSEQ multiplex PCR, while TCRdb's copy carries only in-frame clones and drops some. The table records tens of thousands of clones, about nine tenths of them present only once. The data originate from a study of lymphopenia after photon versus proton radiotherapy. The V end lost 5 bases, the J end lost 7 bases, and 15 bases lay between the germline ends. The germline CDR1 and CDR2 sequences are SEHNR and FQNEAQ (reference sequence). The CDR3 spans 13 residues. Study-wide points: Oligoclonal CD8+ Temra expansion after nadir drove photon patients' diversity drop. A bigger post-nadir fall in TCR diversity correlated inversely with survival time in deceased patients. Relative stability marked proton patients; photon patients lost diversity and naive cells.

This rearrangement joins TRBV7-9 to TRBJ2-7, with a tentative D call TRBD2 (7 bases). This sample comprised peripheral blood, obtained from a patient treated with photon-based radiotherapy. This sequence was found in a woman aged 45-65 years with cholangiocarcinoma. The CDR3 bases are TGTGCCAGCAGCCCTGGGGGGGGCAGAGAGCAGTACTTC. It specifies CASSPGGGREQYF.